The rows below give T cell receptor beta chains drawn from one sample of a study of blood T cells in healthy people across ages. Via MiXCR, TCRdb re-called the 5' RACE reads, giving one row per CDR3 protein. The data show around 1.5 million distinct CDR3 sequences, with 45% to 70% seen just once and 5% to 7% held by the top ten. Sequenced material: blood. Receptor source: a young man in good health. CDR3s leave out the opening cysteine and the closing phenylalanine or tryptophan. Fields, in order: J gene, V gene, CDR3 protein.

TRBJ1-1,TRBV29-1,SHPMLDTEAF
TRBJ2-1,TRBV7-6,ASSLGLAANVYNEQF
TRBJ2-1,TRBV20-1,SASVQGLINEQF
TRBJ2-4,TRBV15,ATSSRRQGWDIQY
TRBJ2-6,TRBV7-8,ASSLASISGANVLT
TRBJ2-3,TRBV24-1,ATSDLTQGAADTQY
NA,TRBV27,ASSSARNSGGRETQY
TRBJ1-4,TRBV10-3,AISDLTNGKLF
TRBJ2-1,TRBV5-1,ASSGRTGGLNEQF
TRBJ2-5,TRBV29-1,SVEGEFNEQY
TRBJ1-2,TRBV6-4,ASSDSQVWGGYT
TRBJ2-6,TRBV29-1,SVRRSGANVLT
TRBJ2-5,TRBV6-1,ASRDRTAYSYEQY
TRBJ2-5,TRBV18,ASSLNGEGETQY
TRBJ2-1,TRBV6-6,ASSPRGLVRDEQF
TRBJ1-2,TRBV12-3/TRBV12-4,ASEAGREVNYGYT
TRBJ2-7,TRBV4-1,ASSQLPKKFAYEQY
NA,TRBV7-9,ASSDAGLDINEQY
TRBJ2-4,TRBV4-1,ASSQGRWGLAKNIQY
TRBJ2-7,TRBV9,ASSVGGVFGSYEQY
TRBJ2-5,TRBV4-3,ASSQDSERATAETQY
TRBJ2-3,TRBV7-6,ASSRTYPGDTQY
TRBJ2-1,TRBV7-9,ASSPGPLEQF
TRBJ1-2,TRBV27,ASSSGDFYGYT
TRBJ2-3,TRBV20-1,SATPAGGRDTQY
TRBJ2-1,TRBV4-1,ASSRNGGDRRERGDDEQF
TRBJ2-5,TRBV2,ASRDRVQETQY
TRBJ2-1,TRBV6-5,ASIKPGREPNEQF
TRBJ1-2,TRBV2,ASGRDRANGYT
TRBJ1-5,TRBV27,ASSLSWTDPHPPQH
TRBJ2-3,TRBV7-2,ASSFPRSGREVSTDTQY
NA,TRBV6-2/TRBV6-3,ASSRQGNQDEQY
TRBJ1-1,TRBV27,ASSADRRNTEAF
TRBJ2-7,TRBV25-1,ASSESRDRAPYEQY
TRBJ1-4,TRBV6-2/TRBV6-3,ASNGFDLRGGEKLF
TRBJ2-3,TRBV5-1,ASSETSGPSTDTQY
TRBJ1-5,TRBV6-5,ATSRRKSNQPQH
TRBJ2-5,TRBV4-2,ASSQARAGVETQY
TRBJ2-1,TRBV15,ATSRRAYVGGNEQF
TRBJ1-1,TRBV12-3/TRBV12-4,ASSRQAEAF
TRBJ1-2,TRBV4-1,ASSRSGTLNYGYT
TRBJ2-3,TRBV7-9,ASSPRSGGATDTQY
TRBJ2-1,TRBV7-9,ASRSPTRSYNEQF
TRBJ2-1,TRBV27,ASSPGGGLYNEQF
TRBJ2-3,TRBV4-3,ASSRRHGSTDTQY
TRBJ2-3,TRBV10-3,AIRGQLHSTDTQY
TRBJ1-5,TRBV10-3,AISDRVDQPQH
TRBJ2-1,TRBV6-5,ASSPGQRLDEQF